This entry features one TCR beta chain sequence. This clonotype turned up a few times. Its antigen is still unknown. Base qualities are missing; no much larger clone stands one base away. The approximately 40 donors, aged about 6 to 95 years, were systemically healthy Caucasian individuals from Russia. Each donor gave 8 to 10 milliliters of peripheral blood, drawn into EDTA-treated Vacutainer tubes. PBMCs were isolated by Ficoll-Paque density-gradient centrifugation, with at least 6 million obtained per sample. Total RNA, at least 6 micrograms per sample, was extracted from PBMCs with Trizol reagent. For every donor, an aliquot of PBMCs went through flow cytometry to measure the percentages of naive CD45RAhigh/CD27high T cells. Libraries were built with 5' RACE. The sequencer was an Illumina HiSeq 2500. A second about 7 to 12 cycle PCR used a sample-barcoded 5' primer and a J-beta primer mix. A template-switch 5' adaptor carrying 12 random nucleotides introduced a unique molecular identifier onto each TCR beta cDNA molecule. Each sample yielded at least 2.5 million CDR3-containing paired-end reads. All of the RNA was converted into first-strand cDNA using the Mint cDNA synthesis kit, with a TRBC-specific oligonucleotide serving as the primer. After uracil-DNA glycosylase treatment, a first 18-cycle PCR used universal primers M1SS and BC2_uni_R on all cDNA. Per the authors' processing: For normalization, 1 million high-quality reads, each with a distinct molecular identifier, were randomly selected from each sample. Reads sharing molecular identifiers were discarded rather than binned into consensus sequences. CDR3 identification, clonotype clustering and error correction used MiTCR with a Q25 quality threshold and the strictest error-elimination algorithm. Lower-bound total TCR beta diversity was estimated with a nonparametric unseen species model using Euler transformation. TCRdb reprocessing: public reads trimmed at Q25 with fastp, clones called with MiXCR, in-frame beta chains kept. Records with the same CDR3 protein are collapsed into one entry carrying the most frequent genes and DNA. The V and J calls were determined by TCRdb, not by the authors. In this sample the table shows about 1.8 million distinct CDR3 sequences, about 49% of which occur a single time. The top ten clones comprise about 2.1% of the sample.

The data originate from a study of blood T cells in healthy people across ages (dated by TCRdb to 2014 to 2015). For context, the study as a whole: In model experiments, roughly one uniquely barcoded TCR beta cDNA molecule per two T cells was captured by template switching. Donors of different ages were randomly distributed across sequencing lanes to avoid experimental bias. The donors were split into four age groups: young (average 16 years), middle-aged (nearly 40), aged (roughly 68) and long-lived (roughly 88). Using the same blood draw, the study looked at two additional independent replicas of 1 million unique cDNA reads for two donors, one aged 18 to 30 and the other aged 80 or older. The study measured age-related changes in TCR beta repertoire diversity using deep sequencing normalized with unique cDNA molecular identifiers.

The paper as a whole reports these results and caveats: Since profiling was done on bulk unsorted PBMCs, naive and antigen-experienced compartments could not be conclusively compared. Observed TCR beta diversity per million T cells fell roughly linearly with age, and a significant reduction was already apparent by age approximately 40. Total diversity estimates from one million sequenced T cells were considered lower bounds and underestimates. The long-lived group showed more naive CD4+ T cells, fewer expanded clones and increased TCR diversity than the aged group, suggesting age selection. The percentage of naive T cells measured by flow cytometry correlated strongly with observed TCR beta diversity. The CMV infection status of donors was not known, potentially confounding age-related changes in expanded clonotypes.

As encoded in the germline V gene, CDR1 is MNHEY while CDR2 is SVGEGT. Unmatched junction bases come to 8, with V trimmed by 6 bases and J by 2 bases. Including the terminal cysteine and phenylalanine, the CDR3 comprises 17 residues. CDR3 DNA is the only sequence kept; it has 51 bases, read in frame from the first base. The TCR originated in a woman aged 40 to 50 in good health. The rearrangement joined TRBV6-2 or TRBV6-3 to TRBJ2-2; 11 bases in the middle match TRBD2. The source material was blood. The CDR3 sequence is CASSERGLADNTGELFF. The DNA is TGTGCCAGCAGCGAGAGGGGACTAGCGGACAACACCGGGGAGCTGTTTTTT.